This TCR beta chain comes out of a study of cytomegalovirus exposure and HLA in healthy donors (dated by TCRdb to the late 2010s). Describing the broader study: According to an earlier analysis of 587 of the donors, some 180 million T cells yielded 117 million unique TCR beta sequences and about 300 Gb of sequence data. The study aimed to test whether cataloging public T cell receptors could reveal signatures of past pathogen exposure. High-throughput TCR immunosequencing, statistical association of individual TCRs with disease status, and machine learning were combined to predict cytomegalovirus infection status. In a later analysis, previously published TCR beta repertoires from 666 donors were re-analyzed and high-resolution HLA genotyping was added so that TCR occurrence patterns could be studied. Among a few hundred genotyped donors of the cohort, an average of around 240,000 unique TCR beta nucleotide sequences were sequenced per donor, roughly a sixth of them non-productive. A later genetic analysis used genome-wide SNP genotypes for about 65% of the 666 donors, treating that subset as a discovery cohort. Of the approximately 400 genotyped donors, approximately 83% fell in the genetic ancestry cluster associated with self-reported Caucasian donors. The study profiled the T cell repertoires of under 850 subjects by immunosequencing and related them to cytomegalovirus serostatus. Class I and class II HLA loci were covered by the typing at four-digit resolution. About 300 gigabases of sequencing data and tens of millions of unique TCR sequences were included in an early release covering several hundred HLA-typed donors. Typing coverage differed by locus: A, B, C, DRB1 and DQB1 were typed in roughly 629-630 donors, DQA1 in 500 to 550, DPA1 in 600 to 610, and DPB1 in 450 to 480. Five DR-DQ haplotypes were treated as single units for association and clustering because of strong linkage in the cohort. An earlier analysis of 587 of the donors used high-throughput TCR beta sequencing to judge whether each TCR beta V gene segment behaved as functional or pseudogenic. In addition to the first cohort of 666 subjects, a separate validation cohort of approximately 130 different subjects was used. All discovery cohort repertoires had been generated on a single sequencing platform. Rather than using new phenotypic data, the later analysis identified candidate immune exposures from TCR beta sequences and from how often those sequences occurred across donors. Donor age, sex, ethnicity and CMV serostatus were compiled alongside the repertoire data.

General findings and caveats noted by the study authors: A later genetic analysis reported fewer N-insertions in productive TCRs among donors in an Asian-associated ancestry cluster than the 666-donor mean. Several of the top co-occurrence clusters appeared to be linked to parvovirus B19, influenza, CMV and Epstein-Barr virus, according to a later analysis. In both the original and validation cohorts, the classifier was reported to diagnose cytomegalovirus status with high specificity and sensitivity. At a false discovery rate of 0.05, a later analysis linked some 17,000 TCR beta sequences to specific HLA alleles. Roughly uniform sequencing depth across donors was assumed in presence/absence analyses, although this assumption may not hold. A group of highly shared sequence variants was considered likely to be a technical artifact of the sequencing pipeline. When HLA alleles, especially DR and DQ, strongly co-occurred, TCR associations were difficult to assign to individual alleles. A later analysis found that TCR association rates varied across HLA loci, with DRB1 alleles showing the most associated TCRs and HLA-C alleles the fewest. The study listed 170 or so TCR beta chains as associated with cytomegalovirus. Because the 87-base-pair reads could not distinguish some IMGT-functional V segments, including TRBV6-2 and TRBV6-3, those segments were excluded. The cohort was sequenced for TCR beta chains only, and without alpha or paired-chain data the features that could be detected were limited. Most TCR sequences were seen in very few donors, while some public TCRs were found in many individuals. In a later analysis, HLA-associated TCR beta chains were found to be more clonally expanded and to have lower generation probabilities than equally common non-associated chains. The authors suggested that the approach could potentially be extended to other disease states and immunological phenotypes. Linkage disequilibrium might explain the correlated functional status among segregating V segments, but an unknown experimental factor could not be excluded. A further reported finding was that TCR beta sequences accurately predicted the HLA-A and HLA-B alleles for most subjects in the first cohort. Because HLA typing was unavailable for some donors at each locus, only the typed subset was used in association tests. An association between a missense DCLRE1C variant and V-gene and J-gene trimming of TCR beta chains was found in a later genetic analysis and replicated in an independent cohort. In vitro tests confirmed that a few of the cytomegalovirus-associated TCR beta chains recognize cytomegalovirus antigens. Because counts were too low, more than 15 rarely observed V segments, including chromosome 9 orphons, were left out of the earlier analysis of a few hundred of the donors. CMV serostatus was the only immune exposure information available for the cohort. In an earlier analysis of over 550 of the donors, most TCR beta V segments were observed in productive rearrangements about 87% or about 30% of the time, broadly matching IMGT annotations. A later analysis found that most CMV-associated TCR beta chains appeared HLA-restricted, with HLA associations seemingly driven largely by CMV exposure.

In total, roughly 710 healthy bone marrow donors made up the cohort. All cohort members were sampled while nominally healthy, although unrecorded immune exposures were likely present. The donor was CMV seropositive and was included in the group of some 290 seropositive cohort members. Every donor gave a peripheral blood sample, and the peripheral blood mononuclear cells from that sample were used for TCR beta sequencing. Genomic DNA extraction from the blood cell samples was performed with the Qiagen DNeasy Blood Extraction Kit. CDR1 is given as KGHSH and CDR2 as LQKENI, both from the germline V gene. The junction shows trimming of 6 bases on V and 6 bases on J, plus 8 bases between the germline ends. Inclusive of the bounding cysteine and phenylalanine, the CDR3 is 11 residues long. Here the CDR3 DNA is all that survives: 33 bases in frame from base 1. Concerning this clone: There is no known antigen for this receptor. No base qualities exist here, and no much larger clone lies one base off it.

Libraries were made using the immunoSEQ multiplex PCR assay. The multiplex PCR relied on a mix of 60 forward primers for TCR Vbeta segments and 13 reverse primers for TCR Jbeta segments. A multiplex PCR assay on genomic DNA amplified the CDR3 region of rearranged TCR beta genes. On the Illumina HiSeq System, the amplified TCR beta libraries were sequenced as 87-base-pair reads. The source study handled its data this way. In a later analysis, approximately 74 million unique TCR beta chains were counted across the approximately 620 repertoires, and approximately 9.9 million of these chains were shared by at least two donors. A nearest-neighbor algorithm error-corrected the raw reads and collapsed the reads into unique sequences, merging closely related sequences to remove PCR and sequencing errors. To assign V, D and J gene segments, CDR3 sequences were aligned to IMGT reference sequences. For a sequence to be retained, a match of at least six nucleotides to both a V gene segment and a J gene segment was required. A rearrangement counted as productive if the CDR3 had no stop codons and remained in frame with V and J, and every other rearrangement counted as non-productive. Following IMGT convention, CDR3 was defined as the stretch from the second conserved V-encoded cysteine up to the conserved J-encoded phenylalanine. The earlier analysis of about 530 of the donors excluded any sequence lacking an unambiguous match to a single V gene segment. An earlier analysis of over 450 of the donors classified V segments as functional when productive rearrangements were above 56.7% and as segregating when the standard deviation between donors was above 5%. A statistical classification framework was developed to diagnose cytomegalovirus status using the catalog of TCR beta chain sequences. A later analysis assigned V and J genes by comparing TCR nucleotide sequences with IMGT/GENE-DB human TR gene sequences. Using the TCRdist pipeline, a later analysis assigned CDR3 sequences along with most-parsimonious VDJ recombination scenarios. A later analysis defined each TCR beta chain by its CDR3 amino acid sequence plus V-gene family, and excluded reads lacking a unique V-gene family. As a way to deal with suspected cross-contamination and a sequencing artifact, a later analysis dropped 450 to 600 nucleotide sequences that were highly shared and had low generation probability. For each public chain, a later analysis derived a clonal expansion index from normalized ranks of inferred template counts within each repertoire. A later analysis computed generation probabilities with a VDJ recombination model fitted to out-of-frame rearrangements, and checked the results against IGoR. Hypergeometric tests were used in a later analysis to score TCR-TCR, TCR-HLA and TCR-CMV co-occurrence, with a repertoire-size bias correction applied to the TCR pairs. A later analysis estimated false discovery rates by permuting HLA or CMV assignments 20 times. A later analysis grouped co-occurring TCRs with DBSCAN, adding TCRdist sequence similarity when clustering within HLA-allele-positive subsets. Repertoires with fewer than 30,000 or more than 120,000 public chains were left out of co-occurrence clustering, as were four to six repertoires with anomalous nucleotide sharing. Entries here come from immuneACCESS through TCRdb and include only in-frame sequences with V and J called. Some clones fail to appear in such tables; in the studies checked, an unresolved V gene covers under half of the shortfall, and the cause of the remainder is unknown. D and trimming were read from the DNA, whereas the V and J calls and clone size are those reported in that table. For this sample the table gives 95,000 to 150,000 clones, of which roughly 71% were detected only once. Roughly 3% of the sample lies in the top ten.

This receptor was identified in a woman between 40 and 55 years old in good health and CMV-seropositive. Sequenced input: PBMCs. The chain joins TRBV18 to TRBJ1-1, with the D gene not clear enough to name. The CDR3 protein is CASSGASEAFF. The DNA sequence is given as TGTGCCAGCTCCGGTGCGTCTGAAGCTTTCTTT. Reference TRBV18 and TRBJ1-1 genes cover what lies past the CDR3, so the full variable domain is NAGVMQNPRHLVRRRGQEARLRCSPMKGHSHVYWYRQLPEEGLKFMVYLQKENIIDESGMPKERFSAEFPKEGPSILRIQQVVRGDSAAYFCASSGASEAFFGQGTRLTVV.